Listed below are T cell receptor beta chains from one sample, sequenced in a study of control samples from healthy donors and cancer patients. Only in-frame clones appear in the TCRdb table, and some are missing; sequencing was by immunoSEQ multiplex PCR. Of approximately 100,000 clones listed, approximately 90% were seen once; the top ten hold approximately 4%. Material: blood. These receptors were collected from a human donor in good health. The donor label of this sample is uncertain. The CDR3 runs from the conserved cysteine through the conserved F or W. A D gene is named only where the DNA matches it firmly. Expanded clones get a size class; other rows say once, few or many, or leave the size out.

CDR3 protein: CASSEYNKVSYEQYF; CDR3 DNA: TGTGCCAGCAGCGAGTACAACAAGGTCTCCTACGAGCAGTACTTC; D gene: NA; J gene: TRBJ2-7; V gene: TRBV5-5; clone size: NA
CDR3 protein: CASSPGGSYEQYF; CDR3 DNA: TGTGCCAGCAGCCCAGGGGGATCCTACGAGCAGTACTTC; D gene: TRBD1; J gene: TRBJ2-7; V gene: TRBV4-2; clone size: NA
CDR3 protein: CASRKTTGQETQYF; CDR3 DNA: TGTGCCAGCAGAAAAACGACAGGGCAAGAGACCCAGTACTTC; D gene: TRBD1; J gene: TRBJ2-5; V gene: TRBV19; clone size: NA
CDR3 protein: CASSQRMSGYNEQFF; CDR3 DNA: TGTGCCAGCAGCCAGCGGATGAGCGGCTACAATGAGCAGTTCTTC; D gene: NA; J gene: TRBJ2-1; V gene: TRBV14; clone size: NA
CDR3 protein: CATSGPTSNQPQHF; CDR3 DNA: TGTGCCACCAGTGGTCCCACTAGCAATCAGCCCCAGCATTTT; D gene: NA; J gene: TRBJ1-5; V gene: TRBV24-1; clone size: NA
CDR3 protein: CSVGDGYTF; CDR3 DNA: TGCAGCGTTGGTGATGGCTACACCTTC; D gene: NA; J gene: TRBJ1-2; V gene: TRBV29-1; clone size: NA
CDR3 protein: CASSLGEVETQYF; CDR3 DNA: TGTGCCAGCAGCTTAGGGGAAGTGGAGACCCAGTACTTC; D gene: NA; J gene: TRBJ2-5; V gene: TRBV11-2; clone size: once
CDR3 protein: CASSTAAGTEAFF; CDR3 DNA: TGTGCCAGTAGTACCGCGGCCGGCACTGAAGCTTTCTTT; D gene: NA; J gene: TRBJ1-1; V gene: TRBV19; clone size: NA
CDR3 protein: CASSYSTYNEQFF; CDR3 DNA: TGTGCCAGCAGTTACAGTACCTACAATGAGCAGTTCTTC; D gene: NA; J gene: TRBJ2-1; V gene: TRBV27; clone size: NA
CDR3 protein: CASSFTTGGISNQPQHF; CDR3 DNA: TGTGCCAGCAGCTTCACTACAGGGGGTATTAGCAATCAGCCCCAGCATTTT; D gene: TRBD1; J gene: TRBJ1-5; V gene: TRBV7-2; clone size: NA
CDR3 protein: CASSLTSHSPLHF; CDR3 DNA: TGTGCCAGCAGTCTAACCAGTCATTCACCCCTCCACTTT; D gene: NA; J gene: TRBJ1-6; V gene: TRBV27; clone size: NA
CDR3 protein: CAISEWGILRDSGAVLYGYTF; CDR3 DNA: TGTGCCATCAGTGAGTGGGGGATTTTACGGGACAGCGGAGCCGTCCTCTATGGCTACACCTTC; D gene: TRBD1; J gene: TRBJ1-2; V gene: TRBV10-3; clone size: NA
CDR3 protein: CASRFQGGYGYTF; CDR3 DNA: TGTGCCAGCAGGTTTCAAGGAGGCTATGGCTACACCTTC; D gene: NA; J gene: TRBJ1-2; V gene: TRBV27; clone size: NA
CDR3 protein: CASSPSPLADTQYF; CDR3 DNA: TGTGCCAGCAGCCCTTCTCCTTTGGCCGATACGCAGTATTTT; D gene: NA; J gene: TRBJ2-3; V gene: TRBV7-3; clone size: NA
CDR3 protein: CASSENRGREPQHF; CDR3 DNA: TGTGCCAGTAGTGAAAACAGGGGACGCGAGCCCCAGCATTTT; D gene: TRBD1; J gene: TRBJ1-5; V gene: TRBV19; clone size: NA
CDR3 protein: CASSIPLGGLAGNEQFF; CDR3 DNA: TGTGCCAGTAGTATACCTCTGGGGGGACTAGCGGGGAATGAGCAGTTCTTC; D gene: TRBD2; J gene: TRBJ2-1; V gene: TRBV19; clone size: NA
CDR3 protein: CASSLLAGGQETQYF; CDR3 DNA: TGTGCCAGCAGCCTTCTAGCGGGGGGGCAAGAGACCCAGTACTTC; D gene: TRBD2; J gene: TRBJ2-5; V gene: TRBV27; clone size: NA
CDR3 protein: CASSQTLWQGSYEQYF; CDR3 DNA: TGTGCCAGCAGTCAAACTCTCTGGCAGGGCTCCTACGAGCAGTACTTC; D gene: NA; J gene: TRBJ2-7; V gene: TRBV5-8; clone size: NA
CDR3 protein: CASMGWMNTEAFF; CDR3 DNA: TGTGCCAGCATGGGCTGGATGAACACTGAAGCTTTCTTT; D gene: NA; J gene: TRBJ1-1; V gene: TRBV12-3/TRBV12-4; clone size: few
CDR3 protein: CATSDLTGEQYF; CDR3 DNA: TGTGCCACCAGTGATTTGACAGGGGAGCAGTACTTC; D gene: NA; J gene: TRBJ2-7; V gene: TRBV24-1; clone size: NA
CDR3 protein: CASSEQGRNSPLHF; CDR3 DNA: TGTGCCAGCAGTGAGCAGGGACGTAATTCACCCCTCCACTTT; D gene: NA; J gene: TRBJ1-6; V gene: TRBV2; clone size: NA
CDR3 protein: CASSLEVNEQFF; CDR3 DNA: TGTGCCAGCAGCTTAGAGGTCAATGAGCAGTTCTTC; D gene: NA; J gene: TRBJ2-1; V gene: TRBV11-3; clone size: NA
CDR3 protein: CSVEVSGNPTGELFF; CDR3 DNA: TGCAGCGTTGAAGTAAGCGGAAACCCCACCGGGGAGCTGTTTTTT; D gene: NA; J gene: TRBJ2-2; V gene: TRBV29-1; clone size: NA
CDR3 protein: CASSLSPWAYEQYF; CDR3 DNA: TGTGCCAGCAGCCTTTCCCCGTGGGCCTACGAGCAGTACTTC; D gene: NA; J gene: TRBJ2-7; V gene: TRBV11-2; clone size: NA
CDR3 protein: CAWSRRGLPEAFF; CDR3 DNA: TGTGCCTGGAGTCGTAGGGGGCTACCTGAAGCTTTCTTT; D gene: TRBD1; J gene: TRBJ1-1; V gene: TRBV30; clone size: NA
CDR3 protein: CASSKDTDTQYF; CDR3 DNA: TGTGCCAGTAGTAAAGACACAGATACGCAGTATTTT; D gene: NA; J gene: TRBJ2-3; V gene: TRBV19; clone size: NA
CDR3 protein: CASSSSDGNSYEQYF; CDR3 DNA: TGTGCCAGCAGCTCCTCGGACGGCAACTCCTACGAGCAGTACTTC; D gene: NA; J gene: TRBJ2-7; V gene: TRBV27; clone size: once
CDR3 protein: CASSLLGTGETYEQYF; CDR3 DNA: TGTGCCAGCAGCCTACTGGGGACAGGGGAAACCTACGAGCAGTACTTC; D gene: TRBD1; J gene: TRBJ2-7; V gene: TRBV9; clone size: NA
CDR3 protein: CSADRVGGYTF; CDR3 DNA: TGCAGTGCTGACAGGGTCGGGGGCTACACCTTC; D gene: TRBD1; J gene: TRBJ1-2; V gene: TRBV20-1; clone size: NA
CDR3 protein: CASSLGWGLAGGTDTQYF; CDR3 DNA: TGTGCCAGCAGCTTGGGTTGGGGACTAGCGGGGGGCACAGATACGCAGTATTTT; D gene: TRBD2; J gene: TRBJ2-3; V gene: TRBV5-5; clone size: NA
CDR3 protein: CASGSASGVILEQFF; CDR3 DNA: TGTGCTAGTGGTTCGGCTAGCGGGGTTATTCTTGAGCAGTTCTTC; D gene: TRBD2; J gene: TRBJ2-1; V gene: TRBV12-5; clone size: once
CDR3 protein: CASSGKGTPSWNTGELFF; CDR3 DNA: TGTGCCAGCTCAGGGAAGGGGACACCATCATGGAACACCGGGGAGCTGTTTTTT; D gene: NA; J gene: TRBJ2-2; V gene: TRBV18; clone size: once
CDR3 protein: CASSVGQGYEQYF; CDR3 DNA: TGTGCCAGCAGCGTGGGACAGGGCTACGAGCAGTACTTC; D gene: TRBD1; J gene: TRBJ2-7; V gene: TRBV11-3; clone size: NA
CDR3 protein: CASSISGVSYEQYF; CDR3 DNA: TGTGCCAGCAGCATCTCAGGCGTCTCCTACGAGCAGTACTTC; D gene: NA; J gene: TRBJ2-7; V gene: TRBV9; clone size: NA
CDR3 protein: CASKGGHDTGELFF; CDR3 DNA: TGTGCCAGTAAGGGGGGCCATGACACCGGGGAGCTGTTTTTT; D gene: NA; J gene: TRBJ2-2; V gene: TRBV19; clone size: NA
CDR3 protein: CASSQETRSPLHF; CDR3 DNA: TGTGCCAGCAGCCAGGAAACGCGATCACCCCTCCACTTT; D gene: NA; J gene: TRBJ1-6; V gene: TRBV14; clone size: NA
CDR3 protein: CASGFYLQGRSNQPQHF; CDR3 DNA: TGTGCTAGTGGTTTCTATCTACAGGGACGGAGCAATCAGCCCCAGCATTTT; D gene: NA; J gene: TRBJ1-5; V gene: TRBV12-5; clone size: NA
CDR3 protein: CASSSPVSTEAFF; CDR3 DNA: TGTGCCAGCAGTTCCCCCGTGAGCACTGAAGCTTTCTTT; D gene: NA; J gene: TRBJ1-1; V gene: TRBV6-5; clone size: NA
CDR3 protein: CASSTGTNTGELFF; CDR3 DNA: TGTGCCAGCAGCACCGGGACTAACACCGGGGAGCTGTTTTTT; D gene: NA; J gene: TRBJ2-2; V gene: TRBV27; clone size: NA
CDR3 protein: CASSLFSGAEAFF; CDR3 DNA: TGTGCCAGCAGTTTGTTTTCGGGGGCTGAAGCTTTCTTT; D gene: NA; J gene: TRBJ1-1; V gene: TRBV12-3/TRBV12-4; clone size: NA
CDR3 protein: CASSPWTGEGNQPQHF; CDR3 DNA: TGTGCCAGTAGTCCGTGGACAGGGGAGGGCAATCAGCCCCAGCATTTT; D gene: TRBD1; J gene: TRBJ1-5; V gene: TRBV19; clone size: NA
CDR3 protein: CSAGRLAGSQETQYF; CDR3 DNA: TGCAGCGCGGGCCGGCTAGCGGGGTCCCAAGAGACCCAGTACTTC; D gene: TRBD2; J gene: TRBJ2-5; V gene: TRBV29-1; clone size: NA
CDR3 protein: CASSARQGSGELFF; CDR3 DNA: TGTGCCAGCAGTGCTAGACAGGGATCCGGGGAGCTGTTTTTT; D gene: TRBD1; J gene: TRBJ2-2; V gene: TRBV2; clone size: NA
CDR3 protein: CASSMAYRAHGYTF; CDR3 DNA: TGTGCCAGTAGTATGGCCTACAGGGCGCATGGCTACACCTTC; D gene: NA; J gene: TRBJ1-2; V gene: TRBV19; clone size: NA